This T cell receptor beta chain was profiled in a study of OX40 agonist ivuxolimab in advanced cancers. Broader study findings: Expanded clones were, on average, more numerous in CD8+ T cells than in CD4+.

Worth noting for this clone: Its antigen remains unknown.

TCRdb keeps only in-frame clones here, not all; method: immunoSEQ multiplex PCR. The table lists around 25,000 clones, more than 80% of them singletons. This CDR3 comprises 15 residues. CDR1 SGHTA and CDR2 FQGNSA come from the germline V gene. Between the trimmed V and J ends, which lost 4 bases and 1 base, there was a span of 13 bases. The specimen comprised CD4+ or CD8+ T cells sorted from blood, sampled in a trial of the OX40 agonist ivuxolimab. This TCR was recovered from an adult with an advanced solid tumor such as melanoma, head and neck, liver or kidney cancer. The chain recombines TRBV7-2 with TRBJ1-1, with D unclear. The CDR3 loop is CASSSGLNWNTEAFF. In DNA form, the CDR3 reads TGTGCCAGCAGCTCGGGCCTAAACTGGAACACTGAAGCTTTCTTT.